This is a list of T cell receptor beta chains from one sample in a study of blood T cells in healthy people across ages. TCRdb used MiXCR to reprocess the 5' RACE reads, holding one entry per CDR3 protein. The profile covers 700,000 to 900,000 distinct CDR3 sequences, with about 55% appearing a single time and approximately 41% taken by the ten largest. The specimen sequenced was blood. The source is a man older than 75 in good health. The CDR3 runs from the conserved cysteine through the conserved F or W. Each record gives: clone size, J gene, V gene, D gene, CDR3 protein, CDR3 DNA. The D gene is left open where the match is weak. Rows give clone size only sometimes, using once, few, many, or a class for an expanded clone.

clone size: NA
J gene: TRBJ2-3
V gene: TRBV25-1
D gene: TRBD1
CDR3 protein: CASSGADRGHGYAYF
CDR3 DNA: TGTGCCAGCAGTGGAGCTGACAGGGGGCACGGATACGCGTATTTT

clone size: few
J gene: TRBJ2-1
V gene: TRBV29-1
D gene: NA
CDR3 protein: CGTRAVTYNEQFF
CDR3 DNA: TGCGGAACCCGGGCCGTGACCTACAATGAGCAGTTCTTC

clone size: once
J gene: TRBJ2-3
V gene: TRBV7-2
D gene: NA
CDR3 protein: CASSLGGGDAYF
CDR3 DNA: TGTGCCAGCAGCTTAGGAGGGGGAGACGCGTATTTT

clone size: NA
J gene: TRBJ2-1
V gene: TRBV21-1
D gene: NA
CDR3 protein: CASSKAGTSRQEQFF
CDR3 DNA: TGTGCCAGCAGCAAAGCGGGGACTAGCAGACAGGAGCAGTTCTTC

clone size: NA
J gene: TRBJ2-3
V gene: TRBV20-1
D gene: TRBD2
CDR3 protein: CSAQRTSGSFRYAYF
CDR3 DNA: TGCAGTGCCCAAAGGACTAGCGGGAGTTTTAGATACGCGTATTTT

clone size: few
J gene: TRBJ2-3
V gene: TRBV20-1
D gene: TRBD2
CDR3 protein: CSADDPTSGTADTQYF
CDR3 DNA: TGCAGTGCCGACGACCCTACTAGCGGGACGGCAGATACGCAGTATTTT

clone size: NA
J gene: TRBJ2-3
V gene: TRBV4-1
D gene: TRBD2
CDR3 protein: CASSQLPGLAGYF
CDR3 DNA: TGCGCCAGCAGCCAATTGCCGGGACTAGCGGGGTATTTT

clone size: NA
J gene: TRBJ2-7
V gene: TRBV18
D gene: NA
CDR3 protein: CASTQAVEGGYEQYF
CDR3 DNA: TGTGCCAGCACCCAGGCCGTGGAGGGCGGCTACGAGCAGTACTTC

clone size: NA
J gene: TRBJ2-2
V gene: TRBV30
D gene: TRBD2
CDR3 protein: CAWSGGGNGELFF
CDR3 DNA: TGTGCCTGGAGTGGGGGGGGAAACGGGGAGCTGTTTTTT

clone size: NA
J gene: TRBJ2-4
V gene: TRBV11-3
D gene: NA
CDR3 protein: CASSPGPLGNIQYF
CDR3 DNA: TGTGCCAGCAGCCCCGGGCCTCTGGGGAACATTCAGTACTTC